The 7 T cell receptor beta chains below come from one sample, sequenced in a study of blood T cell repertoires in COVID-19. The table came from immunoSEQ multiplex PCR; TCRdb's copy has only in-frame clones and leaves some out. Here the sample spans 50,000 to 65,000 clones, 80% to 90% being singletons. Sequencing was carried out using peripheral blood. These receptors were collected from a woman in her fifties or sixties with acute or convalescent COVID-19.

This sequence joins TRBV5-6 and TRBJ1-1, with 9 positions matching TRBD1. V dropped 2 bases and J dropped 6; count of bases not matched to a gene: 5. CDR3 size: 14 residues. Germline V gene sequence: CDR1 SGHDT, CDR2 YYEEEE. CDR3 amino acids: CASSFGTGRAEAFF. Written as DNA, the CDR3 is TGTGCCAGCAGCTTCGGGACAGGGAGGGCTGAAGCTTTCTTT.

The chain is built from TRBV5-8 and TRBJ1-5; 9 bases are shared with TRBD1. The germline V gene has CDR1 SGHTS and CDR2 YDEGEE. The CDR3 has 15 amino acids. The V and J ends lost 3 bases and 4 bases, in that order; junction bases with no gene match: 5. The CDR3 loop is CASSWGQGGNQPQHF. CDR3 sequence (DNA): TGTGCCAGCAGCTGGGGACAGGGAGGGAATCAGCCCCAGCATTTT.

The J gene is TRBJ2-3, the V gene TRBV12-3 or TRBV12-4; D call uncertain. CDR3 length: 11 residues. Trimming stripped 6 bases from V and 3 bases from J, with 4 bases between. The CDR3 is CASRSTDTQYF. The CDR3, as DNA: TGTGCCAGCAGATCTACAGATACGCAGTATTTT.

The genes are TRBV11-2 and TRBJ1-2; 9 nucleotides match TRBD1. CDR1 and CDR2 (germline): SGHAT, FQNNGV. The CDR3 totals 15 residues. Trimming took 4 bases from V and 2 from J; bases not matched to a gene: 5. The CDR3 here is CASSSFDRGNYGYTF. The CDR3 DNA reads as TGTGCCAGCAGCTCCTTCGACAGGGGGAACTATGGCTACACCTTC.

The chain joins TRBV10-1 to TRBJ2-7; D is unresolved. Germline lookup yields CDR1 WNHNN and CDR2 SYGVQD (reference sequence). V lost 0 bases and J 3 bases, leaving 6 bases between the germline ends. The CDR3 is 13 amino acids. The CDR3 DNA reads TGCGCCAGCAGTGAGTCTCCGGGCTACGAGCAGTACTTC. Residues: CASSESPGYEQYF.

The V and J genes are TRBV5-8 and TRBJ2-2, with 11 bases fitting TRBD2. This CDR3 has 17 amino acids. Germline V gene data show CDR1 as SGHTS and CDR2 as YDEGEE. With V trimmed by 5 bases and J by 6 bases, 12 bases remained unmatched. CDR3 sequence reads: CASSRTGLAGFPGELFF. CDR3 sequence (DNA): TGTGCCAGCAGTAGAACCGGACTAGCGGGCTTCCCCGGGGAGCTGTTTTTT.

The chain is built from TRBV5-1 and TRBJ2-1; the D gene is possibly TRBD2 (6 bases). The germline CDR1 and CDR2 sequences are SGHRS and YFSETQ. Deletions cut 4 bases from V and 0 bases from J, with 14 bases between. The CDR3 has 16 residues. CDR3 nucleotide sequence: TGCGCCAGCAGCCCCTTTAGCGGACCCTCCTACAATGAGCAGTTCTTC. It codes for CASSPFSGPSYNEQFF.